This entry concerns a single TCR beta chain. The record originates from a study of blood T cell repertoires in COVID-19. For the study at large: Sites in the United States, Italy and Spain provided acute and convalescent COVID-19 samples. Sources were T cells, B-cell-depleted T cells, or PBMCs; the material itself was cDNA or gDNA.

Original analysis: Amplification from reference gene primers served as the basis for estimated nucleated cell counts. Only in-frame clones appear in the TCRdb table, and some are missing; sequencing was by immunoSEQ multiplex PCR. The DNA gave D and trimming, while V, J and clone size come from that table. This table holds about 140,000 clones, more than 80% found once. Sample: peripheral blood. This clonotype originated in a woman at least 80 years old with acute or convalescent COVID-19.

CDR3 nucleotide sequence: TGTGCCAACCGGGACAGCGCCAATCATGGCTACACCTTC. It translates to CANRDSANHGYTF. This chain uses TRBV10-3 with TRBJ1-2; TRBD1 agrees at 7 bases. The V gene end was trimmed by 10 bases and the J gene end by 6 bases; junction bases not matched to a gene: 11. Germline assignment: CDR1 ENHRY and CDR2 SYGVKD. CDR3 length: 13 amino acids.